The entry below describes one T cell receptor beta chain. Antigen unknown. This entry is derived from a study of beta chain features in type 1 diabetes. Study findings and constraints: In every one of the four CD4+ subsets, TCRB CDR3s were moderately but significantly shorter in Type 1 diabetes patients. Comparison showed that naive, central memory and Treg TCRB repertoires appeared more similar among patients than among healthy donors.

Every isolated RNA sample was fully reverse transcribed, so sequencing captured expressed TCRB transcripts. There were millions of reads on average in the naive, central memory and regulatory T cell samples. Sequenced by immunoSEQ multiplex PCR; TCRdb stores in-frame clones only, minus some. The data contain 300,000 to 450,000 clones, 8.5% to 10% of them seen just once; the ten biggest clones take up 0.6%. The sequence came from a man aged 25 to 40 with type 1 diabetes. The material sequenced was central memory CD4+ T cells from blood.

The CDR3 nucleotides read TGTGCCAGCAGTTCTGGACAGTCTTCAGGGGAGCTGTTTTTT. Its translation is CASSSGQSSGELFF. The J gene is TRBJ2-2, the V gene TRBV6-5, with D maybe TRBD1 (6 bases). Germline CDR1 reads MNHEY; CDR2 reads SVGAGI. V was cut by 4 bases and J by 8 bases, with 14 bases left in between. The CDR3 runs 14 residues.